Following are 23 T cell receptor beta chains from one sample sequenced in a study of T-cell memory formation after mild COVID-19. A single record per CDR3 protein comes from TCRdb applying MiXCR to the 5' RACE reads. The sample consists of roughly 320,000 distinct CDR3 sequences, over 25% of them appearing once. Material: PBMCs or a T cell subset sorted from them (not recorded which). The receptors shown here come from an adult woman who had mild COVID-19 (a few samples of this study predate the infection). Cell type and time point are not known.

The genes are TRBV5-1 and TRBJ2-1, with no clear D. V was shortened by 1 base and J by 12 bases, with 14 bases between the two germline ends. Germline CDR1 is SGHRS and CDR2 is YFSETQ. The CDR3 is 13 residues long. CDR3 loop: CASSLNVGSPQFF. DNA for the CDR3: TGCGCCAGCAGCTTGAACGTAGGTAGCCCGCAGTTCTTC.

The CDR3 DNA follows: TGTGCCAGCAGCCAAGACCCCCTGGCTAGCGTCGGGCAAGAGACCCAGTACTTC. It codes for CASSQDPLASVGQETQYF. The J gene is TRBJ2-5, the V gene TRBV3-1; TRBD2 might be the D (6 bases). The germline V gene encodes CDR1 LGHDT and CDR2 YNNKEL (reference sequence). V was clipped by 0 bases and J by 2 bases, with 19 bases between them. This CDR3 comprises 18 residues.

The V gene is TRBV13, the J gene TRBJ2-3; no firm D call. Germline V gives CDR1 PRHDT, CDR2 FYEKMQ (reference sequence). The CDR3 is made up of 11 amino acids. Trimming took 3 bases from V and 8 from J, leaving 6 bases between them. The CDR3 spells CASSLFGTQYF. The CDR3 region has the DNA TGTGCCAGCAGCTTGTTCGGTACGCAGTATTTT.

This chain connects TRBV7-2 to TRBJ2-6, with 7 bases fitting TRBD2. J was trimmed by 12 bases and V by 8 bases; bases with no gene match: 4. The CDR3 totals 11 residues. Germline V gene sequence: CDR1 SGHTA, CDR2 FQGNSA. The CDR3 spells CASGTGGVLTF. The CDR3 nucleotides are TGTGCCAGCGGGACGGGAGGCGTCCTGACTTTC.

The V and J genes are TRBV6-2 or TRBV6-3 and TRBJ1-1; the D gene is possibly TRBD1 (6 bases). CDR1 and CDR2 (germline): MNHEY, SVGEGT. Trimming took 3 bases from V and 1 from J, leaving 9 bases between them. The CDR3 sequence is 14 residues long. CDR3 sequence: CASSYLGANTEAFF. CDR3 sequence (DNA): TGTGCCAGCAGTTATCTGGGGGCGAACACTGAAGCTTTCTTT.

The chain couples TRBV18 to TRBJ2-1; TRBD2 agrees at 13 bases. Per the germline V gene, CDR1 is KGHSH and CDR2 is LQKENI. V trimming: 5 bases; J trimming: 9 bases; junction bases outside the gene matches: 10. The CDR3 extends over 16 amino acids. The CDR3 nucleotides are TGTGCCAGCTCAAAAAGACCAAGGACTAGCGGGGGTGAGCAGTTCTTC. Translating gives CASSKRPRTSGGEQFF. The full variable domain, completed using reference TRBV18 and TRBJ2-1, is NAGVMQNPRHLVRRRGQEARLRCSPMKGHSHVYWYRQLPEEGLKFMVYLQKENIIDESGMPKERFSAEFPKEGPSILRIQQVVRGDSAAYFCASSKRPRTSGGEQFFGPGTRLTVL.

Regarding this clonotype: A junction boundary mismatches the germline segment, possibly from a read error. The chain couples TRBV7-9 to TRBJ2-6; no clear D. Germline CDR1 and CDR2: SEHNR and FQNEAQ (reference sequence). This CDR3 comprises 13 residues. The chain's CDR3 is CLGERSGANVLTF. CDR3 coding DNA: TGCCTGGGTGAACGCTCTGGGGCCAACGTCCTGACTTTC.

The gene calls are TRBV11-2 and TRBJ2-3; D unclear. This CDR3 region has 15 residues. In germline, CDR1 is SGHAT, CDR2 FQNNGV. The V end was cut by 0 bases, the J end by 5 bases, with 12 bases between. For the CDR3, the DNA is TGTGCCAGCAGCTTAGAGGCAGCATGGGTAGATACGCAGTATTTT. It encodes CASSLEAAWVDTQYF.

This clonotype was observed at least ten times. The chain combines TRBV15 with TRBJ2-7; 8 bases are a match to TRBD2. Germline CDR1 LNHNV, CDR2 YYDKDF (reference sequence). CDR3 size: 15 residues. The V gene end was trimmed by 5 bases and the J gene end by 0 bases; junction bases not matched to a gene: 6. The CDR3 DNA follows: TGTGCCACCAGCGGCCCCGGGACTAGCTCCTACGAGCAGTACTTC. Amino acids: CATSGPGTSSYEQYF.

CDR3 DNA sequence: TGCAGCTGCCGGACAGGGGATTTAGAGACCCAGTACTTC. This encodes CSCRTGDLETQYF. This chain joins TRBV29-1 and TRBJ2-5; TRBD1 matches 9 bases. After removal of 8 bases from V and 4 bases from J, the junction contained 8 bases not matched to a gene. The V gene's germline CDR1 is SQVTM and CDR2 ANQGSEA. The CDR3 has 13 residues.

V and J are TRBV19 and TRBJ2-3; 11 nucleotides agree with TRBD1. Trimming removed 6 bases from V and 4 bases from J; junction bases left unmatched: 3. Looked up from germline, CDR1 is LNHDA and CDR2 is SQIVND (reference sequence). CDR3 length equals 14 residues. The CDR3 spells CASSGQGAADTQYF. In DNA form, the CDR3 reads TGTGCCAGTAGCGGACAGGGGGCGGCAGATACGCAGTATTTT.

J is TRBJ2-1 and V is TRBV7-2; D possibly corresponds to TRBD1 (7 bases). The CDR3 spans 15 residues. Trimming took 10 bases from V and 3 from J, leaving 19 bases between them. Germline V gene sequence: CDR1 SGHTA, CDR2 FQGNSA. CDR3 residues: CATLQGGGVYNEQFF. The CDR3 DNA reads TGTGCCACCCTCCAGGGGGGCGGGGTCTACAATGAGCAGTTCTTC.

This rearrangement joins TRBV5-5 to TRBJ2-7; 8 bases are a match to TRBD1. CDR3 length equals 12 residues. The junction had 5 bases not matched to a gene; V was cut back by 5 bases and J by 7 bases. Germline V gene data show CDR1 as SGHKS and CDR2 as YYEKEE (reference sequence). The CDR3 sequence is CASRTGAWEQYF. As DNA, the CDR3 is TGTGCCAGCAGGACAGGGGCATGGGAGCAGTACTTC.

CDR3 residues: CSANSGQGIGYEQYF. DNA for the CDR3: TGCAGTGCTAATTCAGGACAGGGTATAGGCTACGAGCAGTACTTC. This sequence joins TRBV20-1 and TRBJ2-7; 8 bases agree with TRBD1. This CDR3 has 15 residues. Losses at the gene ends were 4 bases for V and 3 bases for J; bases not matched to a gene: 11. Germline CDR1 DFQATT, CDR2 SNEGSKA (reference sequence).

In its sample, this clonotype was seen a few times. The chain links TRBV7-6 to TRBJ2-2; 8 bases line up with TRBD2. Unmatched junction bases numbered 10, after V lost 6 bases and J lost 4 bases. The CDR3 spans 16 residues. Per the germline V gene, CDR1 is SGHVS and CDR2 is FNYEAQ. DNA of the CDR3: TGTGCCAGCAGTTTAACCGGGGGGGTCTCCACCGGGGAGCTGTTTTTT. This encodes CASSLTGGVSTGELFF.

This clonotype was observed a handful of times. The chain couples TRBV27 to TRBJ2-7, with D possibly matching TRBD2 (6 bases). The germline V gene has CDR1 MNHEY and CDR2 SMNVEV (reference sequence). This CDR3 is built from 14 residues. The V end lost 6 bases, the J end lost 0 bases, and 12 bases lay between the germline ends. The CDR3 loop is CASSPGLTSYEQYF. The CDR3, as DNA: TGTGCCAGCAGCCCGGGACTGACCTCCTACGAGCAGTACTTC.

V and J are TRBV9 and TRBJ1-2; D possibly corresponds to TRBD1 (5 bases). CDR3 length: 15 residues. V was clipped by 0 bases and J by 7 bases, with 16 bases between them. CDR1 and CDR2 (germline): SGDLS, YYNGEE. The CDR3 sequence is CASSVAPGPGGGYTF. The CDR3 DNA reads as TGTGCCAGCAGCGTAGCCCCGGGACCCGGGGGTGGCTACACCTTC.

This clonotype was seen repeatedly, ten times or more. The chain recombines TRBV4-1 with TRBJ2-1; tentatively, D is TRBD2 (5 bases). Germline V gene sequence: CDR1 MGHRA, CDR2 YSYEKL. Trimming removed 0 bases at V and 10 bases at J, with 10 bases between. The CDR3 covers 13 residues. The CDR3: CASSQEEAGEQFF. The CDR3 DNA follows: TGCGCCAGCAGCCAAGAGGAGGCTGGAGAGCAGTTCTTC.

This chain connects TRBV9 to TRBJ2-1, with 8 bases lining up with TRBD2. This CDR3 has 16 residues. Germline assignment: CDR1 SGDLS and CDR2 YYNGEE. The V gene end was trimmed by 0 bases and the J gene end by 9 bases; junction bases not matched to a gene: 11. This CDR3 is CASSVAGRGGQGEQFF. CDR3 nucleotide sequence: TGTGCCAGCAGCGTAGCTGGACGGGGGGGCCAGGGTGAGCAGTTCTTC.

This clonotype was seen a handful of times. The rearrangement joins TRBV28 to TRBJ2-7; D unresolved. The CDR3 runs to 14 residues. In germline, CDR1 is MDHEN, CDR2 SYDVKM. V lost 7 bases to trimming and J lost 0 bases, with 13 bases between them. The DNA of the CDR3 is TGTGCCAGCACCGCCCCCCCACGCTCCTACGAGCAGTACTTC. Protein: CASTAPPRSYEQYF.

The chain recombines TRBV12-3 or TRBV12-4 with TRBJ1-1; D ambiguous. V was clipped by 0 bases and J by 3 bases, with 8 bases between them. The length of the CDR3 is 14 residues. The CDR3 is CASSLAWGYTEAFF. In DNA form, the CDR3 reads TGTGCCAGCAGTTTAGCGTGGGGTTACACTGAAGCTTTCTTT.

The V call is TRBV7-6, the J call TRBJ2-2, with D possibly TRBD1 on 6 matching bases. With 5 bases removed from V and 3 bases from J, the gap between germline ends came to 22 bases. The CDR3 is 18 amino acids. CDR1 and CDR2 (germline): SGHVS, FNYEAQ. The DNA for the CDR3 is TGTGCCAGCAGCCCTCCTCCCGGACAGCGAGGATACACCGGGGAGCTGTTTTTT. It encodes CASSPPPGQRGYTGELFF.

The chain carries TRBV7-9 and TRBJ2-7, with unresolved D. The CDR3 has 14 amino acids. Germline V CDR1 and CDR2: SEHNR, FQNEAQ (reference sequence). V lost 5 bases and J lost 3, with 14 bases in between. In DNA form, the CDR3 reads TGTGCCAGCAGCCCCCGCTTGCCCGACTACGAGCAGTACTTC. It encodes CASSPRLPDYEQYF.